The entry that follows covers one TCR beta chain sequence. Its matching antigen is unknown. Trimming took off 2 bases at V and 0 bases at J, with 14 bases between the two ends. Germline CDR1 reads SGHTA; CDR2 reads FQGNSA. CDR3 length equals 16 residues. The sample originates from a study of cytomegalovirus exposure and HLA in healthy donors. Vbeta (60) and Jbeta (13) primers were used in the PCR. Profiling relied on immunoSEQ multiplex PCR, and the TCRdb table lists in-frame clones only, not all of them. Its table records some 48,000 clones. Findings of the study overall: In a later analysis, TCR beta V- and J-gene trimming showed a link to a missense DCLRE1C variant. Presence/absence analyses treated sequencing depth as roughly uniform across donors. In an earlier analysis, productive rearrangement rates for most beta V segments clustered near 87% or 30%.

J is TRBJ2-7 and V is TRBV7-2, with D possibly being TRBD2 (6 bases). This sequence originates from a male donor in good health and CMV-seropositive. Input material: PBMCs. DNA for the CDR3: TGTGCCAGCAGCTTACAGTCGGGGGAGAGCTCCTACGAGCAGTACTTC. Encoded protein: CASSLQSGESSYEQYF.